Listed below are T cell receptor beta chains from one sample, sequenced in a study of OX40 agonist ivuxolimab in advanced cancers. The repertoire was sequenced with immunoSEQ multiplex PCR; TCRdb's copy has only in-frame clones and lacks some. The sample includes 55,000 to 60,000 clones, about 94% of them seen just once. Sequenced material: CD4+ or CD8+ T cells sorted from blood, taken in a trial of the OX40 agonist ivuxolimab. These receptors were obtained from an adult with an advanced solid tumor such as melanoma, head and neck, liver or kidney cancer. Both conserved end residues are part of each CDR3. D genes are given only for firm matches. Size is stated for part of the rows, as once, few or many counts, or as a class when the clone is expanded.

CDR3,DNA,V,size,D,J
CASSPAVDTGELFF,TGCGCCAGCAGCCCCGCTGTTGACACCGGGGAGCTGTTTTTT,TRBV4-3,-,-,TRBJ2-2
CASSFPRTGAYEQYF,TGTGCCAGCAGCTTTCCCCGGACGGGGGCCTACGAGCAGTACTTC,TRBV7-9,-,-,TRBJ2-7
CASSLARDRGLGELFF,TGTGCCAGCAGCCTAGCTCGGGACAGGGGACTAGGGGAGCTGTTTTTT,TRBV27,-,TRBD1,TRBJ2-2
CASSRPGGSYEQYF,TGTGCCAGCAGCCGGCCGGGGGGATCCTACGAGCAGTACTTC,TRBV11-2,-,TRBD2,TRBJ2-7
CASSQDRLFYEQYF,TGCGCCAGCAGCCAAGATCGACTTTTCTACGAGCAGTACTTC,TRBV4-3,-,-,TRBJ2-7
CASSRPGQLPYEQYF,TGTGCCAGCAGCCGTCCGGGACAGTTACCTTACGAGCAGTACTTC,TRBV7-9,once,TRBD1,TRBJ2-7
CASSLGTGIYGYTF,TGTGCCAGCAGCTTAGGGACAGGGATATATGGCTACACCTTC,TRBV13,-,TRBD1,TRBJ1-2
CASSFLLAGYTNTGELFF,TGTGCCAGCAGTTTTTTGCTAGCGGGATATACGAACACCGGGGAGCTGTTTTTT,TRBV28,-,TRBD2,TRBJ2-2
CASSIHPGGTDYGYTF,TGTGCCAGCAGTATACACCCGGGCGGGACCGACTATGGCTACACCTTC,TRBV2,-,-,TRBJ1-2
CASSRGGSADTQYF,TGCGCCAGCAGCCGGGGCGGGTCGGCAGATACGCAGTATTTT,TRBV4-3,-,-,TRBJ2-3
CASSFSGSGEQFF,TGTGCCAGCAGCTTTAGCGGGAGCGGGGAGCAGTTCTTC,TRBV11-3,-,TRBD2,TRBJ2-1
CASLPGAGDTQYF,TGTGCCAGCCTCCCGGGGGCTGGAGATACGCAGTATTTT,TRBV27,-,-,TRBJ2-3
CASSQVDREYSGANVLTF,TGCGCCAGCAGCCAAGTGGACAGGGAGTACTCTGGGGCCAACGTCCTGACTTTC,TRBV4-1,-,TRBD1,TRBJ2-6
CATSRAFRQREGASYEQYF,TGTGCCACCAGCAGAGCGTTTCGGCAGAGAGAGGGGGCAAGCTACGAGCAGTACTTC,TRBV15,-,TRBD1,TRBJ2-7
CAISESTSGSPYNEQFF,TGTGCCATCAGTGAGTCTACTAGCGGGAGCCCCTACAATGAGCAGTTCTTC,TRBV10-3,-,TRBD2,TRBJ2-1
CAITSRFQNTEAFF,TGTGCCATCACCTCACGGTTCCAGAACACTGAAGCTTTCTTT,TRBV10-3,-,-,TRBJ1-1
CASRAPRASTDTQYF,TGTGCCAGTAGGGCCCCGCGGGCCTCGACAGATACGCAGTATTTT,TRBV19,once,-,TRBJ2-3
CASSSNDRFYEQYF,TGTGCCAGCAGCTCAAACGACAGATTCTACGAGCAGTACTTC,TRBV5-6,-,-,TRBJ2-7
CASSLDPTGVTGELFF,TGTGCCAGCAGCTTAGATCCTACGGGAGTCACCGGGGAGCTGTTTTTT,TRBV7-3,-,-,TRBJ2-2
CASSALGLVNTGELFF,TGTGCCAGCAGCGCACTCGGACTGGTGAACACCGGGGAGCTGTTTTTT,TRBV7-9,few,-,TRBJ2-2
CASSPLGDAAYNEQFF,TGTGCCAGCAGCCCCTTGGGCGACGCCGCCTACAATGAGCAGTTCTTC,TRBV7-9,-,-,TRBJ2-1
CASSQASGRNTYNEQFF,TGCGCCAGCAGCCAGGCTAGCGGGAGGAATACCTACAATGAGCAGTTCTTC,TRBV4-3,-,TRBD2,TRBJ2-1
CASSPRPASSYEQYF,TGTGCCAGCTCACCACGGCCCGCTAGCTCCTACGAGCAGTACTTC,TRBV18,-,-,TRBJ2-7
CASSAPGGGNEKLFF,TGTGCCAGCAGCGCCCCGGGGGGGGGTAATGAAAAACTGTTTTTT,TRBV9,-,-,TRBJ1-4
CASSLASLSFNQPQHF,TGTGCCAGCAGCTTGGCCTCCCTTTCTTTCAATCAGCCCCAGCATTTT,TRBV5-5,-,-,TRBJ1-5
CAISESNLGTNSLNNGYTF,TGTGCCATCAGTGAGTCAAACCTGGGAACGAACAGCCTAAATAATGGCTACACCTTC,TRBV10-3,once,-,TRBJ1-2
CASSFLDRDSYEQYF,TGTGCCAGCAGTTTTCTCGACAGGGATTCCTACGAGCAGTACTTC,TRBV28,-,TRBD1,TRBJ2-7